The 32 T cell receptor beta chains given below trace back to one sample, sequenced in a study of tissue T cells after allogeneic stem cell transplantation. The repertoire was sequenced with immunoSEQ multiplex PCR; TCRdb's copy has only in-frame clones and lacks some. The repertoire has some 9,000 clones, roughly three fifths of them found once; the top ten carry around 19%. Sequencing used tissue from the jejunum, obtained at autopsy. These receptors originate from a female donor of 60 years or more with lung cancer.

The V gene is TRBV6-2 or TRBV6-3, the J gene TRBJ1-2, with unresolved D. This CDR3 comprises 13 residues. CDR1 and CDR2 (germline): MNHEY, SVGEGT. Between the trimmed V and J ends, which lost 0 bases and 8 bases, there was a span of 10 bases. The CDR3 DNA sequence: TGTGCCAGCAGTTACTCGTTCCGGGAAGGCTACACCTTC. Its protein product is CASSYSFREGYTF.

This clone was observed once. This chain connects TRBV11-2 to TRBJ2-1; 9 bases are shared with TRBD2. The germline V gene encodes CDR1 SGHAT and CDR2 FQNNGV. J gave up 6 bases and V 2 bases, and 8 bases lay outside the gene matches. This CDR3 has 16 residues. Here the CDR3 DNA reads TGTGCCAGCAGCTTAACTTCGGGACTAGCATCCAATGAGCAGTTCTTC. Protein sequence: CASSLTSGLASNEQFF.

This sequence joins TRBV11-3 and TRBJ2-7, with a tentative D call TRBD2 (5 bases). Trimming left V 3 bases short and J 5 bases short, with 11 bases between. CDR1 is SGHNT, CDR2 YENEEA, per germline. The CDR3 extends over 13 amino acids. DNA of the CDR3: TGTGCCAGCAGCTTGAGCGGCCAGGACGAGCAGTACTTC. This sequence encodes CASSLSGQDEQYF.

The chain recombines TRBV5-6 with TRBJ1-2; D is undetermined. The CDR3 length is 12 residues. The germline V gene has CDR1 SGHDT and CDR2 YYEEEE. V dropped 5 bases and J dropped 2 bases, with 7 bases sitting between them. In DNA form, the CDR3 reads TGTGCCAGCAGAGTGGAGAACTATGGCTACACCTTC. Protein product: CASRVENYGYTF.

The chain is built from TRBV28 and TRBJ2-7, with a tentative D call TRBD2 (6 bases). The CDR3 length is 14 residues. Germline V gene lookup returns CDR1 MDHEN and CDR2 SYDVKM. The V end lost 6 bases, the J end lost 4 bases, and 16 bases lay between the germline ends. The CDR3 nucleotides are TGTGCCAGCAGCCCCGGCGGGGCTCAGTACGAGCAGTACTTC. It specifies CASSPGGAQYEQYF.

The V and J genes are TRBV5-4 and TRBJ2-3, with D perhaps given as TRBD1 or TRBD2 (5 bases each). V was trimmed by 0 bases and J by 6 bases, leaving 14 bases between them. The CDR3 is made up of 15 amino acids. CDR1 and CDR2 (germline): SGHNT, YYREEE (reference sequence). The CDR3 spells CASSLGDLEGDTQYF. The DNA for the CDR3 is TGTGCCAGCAGCTTGGGGGATTTAGAGGGGGATACGCAGTATTTT.

This clone was seen a handful of times. V and J are TRBV2 and TRBJ1-6, with a weak D call TRBD1 (5 bases). Germline V gene lookup returns CDR1 SNHLY and CDR2 FYNNEI. The germline V and J ends were trimmed by 10 bases and 1 base, with 11 bases remaining between them. This CDR3 is built from 14 residues. Written as DNA, the CDR3 is TGTGCCACACAAACAGGTTCCTATAATTCACCCCTCCACTTT. This encodes CATQTGSYNSPLHF.

The rearrangement links TRBV6-4 to TRBJ2-2; 7 nucleotides match TRBD2. CDR1 is MRHNA, CDR2 SNTAGT, per germline. The junction had 8 bases not matched to a gene; V was cut back by 8 bases and J by 5 bases. CDR3 length equals 14 residues. The CDR3 spells CASSVGGGTGELFF. The CDR3, as DNA: TGTGCCAGCTCCGTCGGGGGAGGGACCGGGGAGCTGTTTTTT.

The chain combines TRBV5-4 with TRBJ2-7, with D perhaps matching TRBD2 (6 bases). This CDR3 has 14 residues. Germline CDR1 is SGHNT and CDR2 is YYREEE (reference sequence). The V and J ends lost 4 bases and 3 bases respectively, with 14 bases between them. The CDR3 region is CASSAGRTDYEQYF. The CDR3 DNA sequence: TGTGCCAGCAGCGCGGGACGGACGGACTACGAGCAGTACTTC.

This clone was picked up a small number of times. The chain has TRBV18 and TRBJ2-3; 7 bases match TRBD1. Germline-derived CDR1 and CDR2 are KGHSH and LQKENI. With 2 bases clipped from V and 2 bases from J, the junction kept 7 bases outside the gene matches. The CDR3 consists of 16 residues. The CDR3 reads CASSPRQGTYTDTQYF. The DNA of the CDR3 is TGTGCCAGCTCACCAAGACAGGGTACCTACACAGATACGCAGTATTTT.

This clone occurred a few times. The rearrangement uses TRBV5-4 and TRBJ1-3; D is undetermined. Germline CDR1 is SGHNT and CDR2 is YYREEE (reference sequence). The V gene lost 4 bases and the J gene lost 4 bases, with 12 bases spanning the gap. CDR3 size: 14 residues. The CDR3 coding sequence is TGTGCCAGCAGCCCGACGATTGACGGAAACACCATATATTTT. Its translation is CASSPTIDGNTIYF. Looking up the rest from reference TRBV5-4 and TRBJ1-3 gives the full variable domain: ETGVTQSPTHLIKTRGQQVTLRCSSQSGHNTVSWYQQALGQGPQFIFQYYREEENGRGNFPPRFSGLQFPNYSSELNVNALELDDSALYLCASSPTIDGNTIYFGEGSWLTVV.

Of note for this clone: This sample also contains other DNA sequences that code for the same CDR3. The rearrangement uses TRBV6-6 and TRBJ1-1, with D uncertain. V shed 3 bases and J shed 2 bases, with 16 bases lying between them. The CDR3 has 16 amino acids. Germline CDR1 is MNHNY and CDR2 is SVGAGI (reference sequence). Here the CDR3 reads CASSYRRAGPNTEAFF. The CDR3 DNA is TGTGCCAGCAGTTATAGGCGGGCGGGCCCAAACACTGAAGCTTTCTTT.

V gene TRBV7-8 combines with J gene TRBJ1-2; D is perhaps TRBD1 (5 bases). This CDR3 has 17 residues. Trimming stripped 4 bases from V and 3 bases from J, with 21 bases between. The germline V gene encodes CDR1 SGHVS and CDR2 FQNEAQ. Here the CDR3 reads CASSSIPPGPLHYGYTF. DNA for the CDR3: TGTGCCAGCAGCTCAATACCCCCAGGGCCACTTCACTATGGCTACACCTTC.

This clone was observed a handful of times. V usage is TRBV4-1 and J usage is TRBJ2-1; possibly TRBD1 for D (6 bases). Germline V gene data show CDR1 as MGHRA and CDR2 as YSYEKL. The V end lost 1 base, the J end lost 3 bases, and 16 bases lay between the germline ends. The CDR3 consists of 17 residues. The CDR3 nucleotides are TGCGCCAGCAGCCAAGGACTGGGACACCCCATCTACAATGAGCAGTTCTTC. This codes for CASSQGLGHPIYNEQFF.

This clone has a handful of counts. The chain employs TRBV6-5 and TRBJ2-1, with D tentatively TRBD1 or TRBD2 (6 bases each). Trimming stripped 7 bases from V and 4 bases from J, with 17 bases between. The germline gives CDR1 MNHEY, CDR2 SVGAGI. The CDR3 consists of 15 residues. CDR3 coding DNA: TGTGCCAGCACCAGCCGAGGGGGACTGTACAATGAGCAGTTCTTC. It yields the protein CASTSRGGLYNEQFF.

Note on this clone: Distinct nucleotide sequences in the sample also encode this CDR3. The chain employs TRBV6-5 and TRBJ1-1, with D unclear. Trimming pared 2 bases from V and 7 bases from J, leaving 11 bases between. Germline CDR1 MNHEY, CDR2 SVGAGI. The CDR3 runs to 13 residues. CDR3 sequence: CASSYEGGSEAFF. Written as DNA, the CDR3 is TGTGCCAGCAGTTACGAGGGAGGGAGTGAAGCTTTCTTT.

This clone was found a few times. J is TRBJ2-5 and V is TRBV19, with 7 bases that match TRBD1. This CDR3 comprises 15 residues. V dropped 3 bases and J dropped 2; count of bases not matched to a gene: 6. Germline CDR1 is LNHDA and CDR2 is SQIVND (reference sequence). CDR3 region: CASSISTGIQETQYF. The DNA for the CDR3 is TGTGCCAGTAGTATCTCGACAGGGATACAAGAGACCCAGTACTTC.

The rearrangement links TRBV7-2 to TRBJ1-6; D not resolved. Germline CDR1 SGHTA, CDR2 FQGNSA. CDR3 length equals 12 residues. Trimming stripped 3 bases from V and 7 bases from J, with 4 bases between. The CDR3 is CASSFRNSPLHF. DNA of the CDR3: TGTGCCAGCAGCTTCCGAAATTCACCCCTCCACTTT.

This chain connects TRBV27 to TRBJ2-3; D remains unclear. The V end lost 5 bases, the J end lost 0 bases, and 9 bases lay between the germline ends. This CDR3 is built from 14 residues. Per the germline V gene, CDR1 is MNHEY and CDR2 is SMNVEV (reference sequence). CDR3 region: CASSLQTSTDTQYF. The CDR3 coding sequence is TGTGCCAGCAGTCTTCAGACTAGCACAGATACGCAGTATTTT.

V usage is TRBV19 and J usage is TRBJ1-5, with unresolved D. V dropped 5 bases and J dropped 0 bases, with 5 bases sitting between them. CDR1 and CDR2 (germline): LNHDA, SQIVND (reference sequence). The CDR3 has 13 residues. CDR3 coding DNA: TGTGCCAGTAGTTTCAATAGCAATCAGCCCCAGCATTTT. Protein product: CASSFNSNQPQHF.

The chain employs TRBV3-1 (or the pseudogene TRBV3-2) and TRBJ2-6, with D possibly TRBD2 on 6 matching bases. CDR3 length: 15 amino acids. V dropped 4 bases and J dropped 1 base, with 8 bases sitting between them. The germline gives CDR1 LGHDT, CDR2 YNNKEL (reference sequence). The CDR3 reads CASSLGGSGANVLTF. For the CDR3, the DNA is TGTGCCAGCAGCCTCGGGGGTTCTGGGGCCAACGTCCTGACTTTC.

The sample holds a few counts of this clone. The chain is built from TRBV29-1 and TRBJ1-4, with 7 bases lining up with TRBD1. The CDR3 has 12 residues. Germline lookup yields CDR1 SQVTM and CDR2 ANQGSEA. The junction had 3 bases not matched to a gene; V was cut back by 7 bases and J by 4 bases. The chain's CDR3 is CSAQGYNEKLFF. The CDR3 DNA reads as TGCAGCGCACAGGGGTATAATGAAAAACTGTTTTTT.

The V gene is TRBV19, the J gene TRBJ2-5; no firm D call. The CDR3 is 13 amino acids. The ends were cut back, 3 bases at V and 1 base at J, with 6 bases in the middle. Germline CDR1 reads LNHDA; CDR2 reads SQIVND (reference sequence). The CDR3 nucleotides are TGTGCCAGTAGTATTCACGGCCAAGAGACCCAGTACTTC. Translating it yields CASSIHGQETQYF.

This rearrangement joins TRBV25-1 to TRBJ2-7; no clear D gene. V gave up 6 bases and J gave up 6 bases, with 15 bases separating them. This CDR3 has 13 amino acids. Germline CDR1 reads MGHDK; CDR2 reads SYGVNS. The CDR3: CASRYGRAFEQYF. The CDR3 nucleotides are TGTGCCAGCAGATATGGTCGGGCTTTCGAGCAGTACTTC.

Remarks on this clone: This CDR3 is also generated by other DNA sequences in the sample. The J gene is TRBJ2-7, the V gene TRBV10-3; a possible D gene is TRBD2 (6 bases). Trimming took off 10 bases at V and 5 bases at J, with 15 bases between the two ends. CDR3 length: 12 amino acids. Germline V CDR1 and CDR2: ENHRY, SYGVKD. CDR3 coding DNA: TGTGCCACCCAAACGGGACTTCACGAGCAGTACTTC. It is translated as CATQTGLHEQYF.

CDR3 in amino acids: CASSLMPSGLHGFDSYNEQFF. CDR3 DNA sequence: TGTGCCAGCAGCTTGATGCCTAGCGGGCTCCATGGCTTCGACTCCTACAATGAGCAGTTCTTC. The chain employs TRBV7-3 and TRBJ2-1; 8 bases agree with TRBD2. V dropped 3 bases and J dropped 0; count of bases not matched to a gene: 19. CDR3 length: 21 amino acids. Germline CDR1 reads SGHTA; CDR2 reads FQGTGA.

CDR3: CASSSRDERTEAFF. The CDR3 nucleotides read TGTGCCAGCAGCTCTCGGGACGAGCGCACTGAAGCTTTCTTT. The chain couples TRBV7-8 to TRBJ1-1; possibly TRBD1 for D (5 bases). The CDR3 extends over 14 amino acids. V lost 4 bases to trimming and J lost 4 bases, with 13 bases between them. Germline CDR1 and CDR2: SGHVS and FQNEAQ.

V and J are TRBV7-2 and TRBJ2-1; TRBD1 agrees at 8 bases. Germline trimming cut 3 bases from V and 6 bases from J; bases unmatched to any gene: 10. Germline CDR1 SGHTA, CDR2 FQGNSA. This CDR3 is built from 16 residues. The CDR3 spells CASSFSGTGPPNEQFF. Here the CDR3 DNA reads TGTGCCAGCAGCTTCTCCGGGACAGGCCCTCCCAATGAGCAGTTCTTC.

In its sample, this clone ranks as medium-sized. The chain links TRBV7-3 to TRBJ1-1; D may be TRBD1 (6 bases). V was clipped by 5 bases and J by 2 bases, with 12 bases between them. The CDR3 is made up of 14 amino acids. Germline V gene sequence: CDR1 SGHTA, CDR2 FQGTGA. The CDR3 bases are TGTGCCAGCAGCCCTGGACAGAGTAACACTGAAGCTTTCTTT. Its protein product is CASSPGQSNTEAFF. Complete variable domain (other parts from reference TRBV7-3 and TRBJ1-1): GAGVSQTPSNKVTEKGKYVELRCDPISGHTALYWYRQSLGQGPEFLIYFQGTGAADDSGLPNDRFFAVRPEGSVSTLKIQRTERGDSAVYLCASSPGQSNTEAFFGQGTRLTVV.

The CDR3: CASINTGVTEAFF. CDR3 nucleotide sequence: TGTGCCAGCATAAATACAGGGGTCACTGAAGCTTTCTTT. This rearrangement joins TRBV2 to TRBJ1-1; 7 bases agree with TRBD1. This CDR3 is 13 amino acids long. V lost 7 bases, J lost 4 bases, and 6 bases stayed unmatched. Germline lookup yields CDR1 SNHLY and CDR2 FYNNEI.

This clone rates as medium-sized. V and J are TRBV12-3 or TRBV12-4 and TRBJ2-3; a possible D gene is TRBD2 (5 bases). V gave up 3 bases and J gave up 6 bases, with 10 bases separating them. The CDR3 contains 13 residues. CDR3 bases: TGTGCCAGCAGTTTCGGGGAGCAGGATACGCAGTATTTT. Amino acid sequence: CASSFGEQDTQYF.

This chain uses TRBV18 with TRBJ1-1, with D possibly matching TRBD1 (5 bases). V lost 5 bases and J lost 4, with 14 bases in between. Per germline, CDR1 KGHSH and CDR2 LQKENI. The CDR3 length is 14 residues. The CDR3 here is CASSKDTAATEAFF. The CDR3 DNA reads as TGTGCCAGCTCAAAGGACACCGCGGCCACTGAAGCTTTCTTT.